These 14 T cell receptor beta chains were all obtained from the same sample, sequenced in a study of identical twins. TCRdb reanalysed the 5' RACE reads using MiXCR and keeps one entry per CDR3 protein. The data hold roughly 350,000 distinct CDR3 sequences, with around 12% observed a single time. This same sample was also part of a study on yellow fever vaccine responses in identical twins.

The sequencing sample was made of CD8+ T cells sorted from blood. The receptors derive from a woman aged 18 to 35 in good health.

The chain has TRBV4-1 and TRBJ2-2; D may be TRBD2 (5 bases). Germline lookup yields CDR1 MGHRA and CDR2 YSYEKL. CDR3 size: 18 residues. The ends were cut back, 2 bases at V and 6 bases at J, with 22 bases in the middle. The CDR3 coding sequence is TGCGCCAGCAGCCAACCCGTGATGGGGAGTGTGGCCGCCGGGGAGCTGTTTTTT. Translating gives CASSQPVMGSVAAGELFF.

This clonotype has just a few counts. J is TRBJ2-1 and V is TRBV10-3, with 7 bases lining up with TRBD1. The V gene's germline CDR1 is ENHRY and CDR2 SYGVKD. The CDR3 runs 16 residues. The V and J ends lost 4 bases and 0 bases, in that order; junction bases with no gene match: 6. The CDR3 reads CAISGTDRTSYNEQFF. The CDR3 DNA follows: TGTGCCATCAGTGGGACGGACAGGACCTCCTACAATGAGCAGTTCTTC.

This clonotype was observed many times. The J gene is TRBJ1-3, the V gene TRBV20-1, with 9 bases aligning to TRBD1. V trimming: 4 bases; J trimming: 12 bases; junction bases outside the gene matches: 10. This CDR3 spans 13 amino acids. Germline V gives CDR1 DFQATT, CDR2 SNEGSKA (reference sequence). The CDR3 bases are TGCAGTGCTACTGAACCGGGACAGGGAAACATATATTTT. It translates to CSATEPGQGNIYF.

The genes are TRBV4-1 and TRBJ2-7, with TRBD1 identical over 9 bases. Germline-derived CDR1 and CDR2 are MGHRA and YSYEKL. The CDR3 totals 15 residues. V was pared by 1 base and J by 2 bases, with 3 bases of the junction left unmatched. The CDR3: CASSQVGTGTYEQYF. The DNA of the CDR3 is TGCGCCAGCAGCCAAGTTGGGACAGGGACCTACGAGCAGTACTTC.

The chain links TRBV7-9 to TRBJ2-5, with D perhaps matching TRBD2 (5 bases). The CDR3 is 14 amino acids. Trimming cost V 3 bases and J 5 bases, with 13 bases left between them. Germline assignment: CDR1 SEHNR and CDR2 FQNEAQ (reference sequence). CDR3 bases: TGTGCCAGCAGCTTCGCCGAGGGTGGGGAGACCCAGTACTTC. This gives the protein CASSFAEGGETQYF.

This clonotype was observed a few times. The chain employs TRBV9 and TRBJ1-1; 9 positions match TRBD1. V shed 8 bases and J 5 bases; nucleotides not matched to a gene: 10. CDR3 length: 14 amino acids. In germline, CDR1 is SGDLS, CDR2 YYNGEE. The CDR3 DNA sequence: TGTGCCAGTGGTACAGGGGGCGCGGGGACTGAAGCTTTCTTT. Protein sequence: CASGTGGAGTEAFF. Together with reference TRBV9 and TRBJ1-1, the CDR3 gives the full variable domain: DSGVTQTPKHLITATGQRVTLRCSPRSGDLSVYWYQQSLDQGLQFLIQYYNGEERAKGNILERFSAQQFPDLHSELNLSSLELGDSALYFCASGTGGAGTEAFFGQGTRLTVV.

V usage is TRBV24-1 and J usage is TRBJ2-1; D not resolved. From germline, CDR1 is KGHDR and CDR2 SFDVKD. The CDR3 contains 16 residues. Deletions cut 0 bases from V and 8 bases from J, with 16 bases between. CDR3 DNA sequence: TGTGCCACCAGTGATTTGGCAGGTAGCCCTATGGATGAGCAGTTCTTC. Protein sequence: CATSDLAGSPMDEQFF.

This clonotype was detected ten times or more. This chain's CDR3 is CASSLSRALHNEQFF. Written as DNA, the CDR3 is TGTGCCAGCAGCTTATCCAGGGCGCTGCACAATGAGCAGTTCTTC. This rearrangement joins TRBV13 to TRBJ2-1, with a tentative D call TRBD1 (5 bases). This CDR3 comprises 15 residues. Germline V gives CDR1 PRHDT, CDR2 FYEKMQ (reference sequence). V was trimmed by 2 bases and J by 5 bases, leaving 13 bases between them.

This clonotype was observed a handful of times. V gene TRBV7-8 combines with J gene TRBJ2-2; D is undetermined. Looked up from germline, CDR1 is SGHVS and CDR2 is FQNEAQ. V dropped 5 bases and J dropped 3 bases, with 10 bases sitting between them. The CDR3 is made up of 14 amino acids. Here the CDR3 DNA reads TGTGCCAGCAGCACCCGACAACACACCGGGGAGCTGTTTTTT. This encodes CASSTRQHTGELFF.

The rearrangement joins TRBV27 to TRBJ2-5, with D unclear. The V gene lost 3 bases and the J gene lost 2 bases, with 10 bases spanning the gap. Germline CDR1 is MNHEY and CDR2 is SMNVEV (reference sequence). This CDR3 contains 14 residues. This chain's CDR3 is CASSFRNNQETQYF. The DNA for the CDR3 is TGTGCCAGCAGTTTTCGTAACAATCAAGAGACCCAGTACTTC.

This clonotype was seen a few times. The chain employs TRBV5-1 and TRBJ1-1; D possibly corresponds to TRBD1 (5 bases). The CDR3 has 16 residues. CDR1 SGHRS and CDR2 YFSETQ come from the germline V gene. V lost 1 base to trimming and J lost 4 bases, with 17 bases between them. CDR3 bases: TGCGCCAGCAGCTTGTTTTGGGTGGGGGAATCCACTGAAGCTTTCTTT. This sequence encodes CASSLFWVGESTEAFF.

This chain connects TRBV5-4 to TRBJ2-7; either TRBD1 or TRBD2 may supply D (5 bases each). The CDR3 consists of 16 residues. The V and J ends lost 2 bases and 7 bases respectively, with 22 bases between them. In germline, CDR1 is SGHNT, CDR2 YYREEE (reference sequence). Here the CDR3 DNA reads TGTGCCAGCAGCTTATTTGATACCGGGACCCGAAAGGAGCAGTACTTC. The encoded protein is CASSLFDTGTRKEQYF.

This chain uses TRBV27 with TRBJ2-1, with 7 bases fitting TRBD1. With V trimmed by 5 bases and J by 3 bases, 7 bases remained unmatched. Germline-derived CDR1 and CDR2 are MNHEY and SMNVEV (reference sequence). The CDR3 sequence is 15 residues long. In DNA form, the CDR3 reads TGTGCCAGCAGTAGGCCCGGGACAGACTACAATGAGCAGTTCTTC. Protein product: CASSRPGTDYNEQFF.

V usage is TRBV20-1 and J usage is TRBJ2-2; a weak D match, TRBD2 (5 bases). CDR3 size: 15 residues. Trimming took 6 bases from V and 0 from J, leaving 14 bases between them. Germline V gene sequence: CDR1 DFQATT, CDR2 SNEGSKA (reference sequence). The CDR3 loop is CSAMPSSANTGELFF. CDR3 nucleotides: TGCAGTGCCATGCCTAGCAGCGCGAACACCGGGGAGCTGTTTTTT.